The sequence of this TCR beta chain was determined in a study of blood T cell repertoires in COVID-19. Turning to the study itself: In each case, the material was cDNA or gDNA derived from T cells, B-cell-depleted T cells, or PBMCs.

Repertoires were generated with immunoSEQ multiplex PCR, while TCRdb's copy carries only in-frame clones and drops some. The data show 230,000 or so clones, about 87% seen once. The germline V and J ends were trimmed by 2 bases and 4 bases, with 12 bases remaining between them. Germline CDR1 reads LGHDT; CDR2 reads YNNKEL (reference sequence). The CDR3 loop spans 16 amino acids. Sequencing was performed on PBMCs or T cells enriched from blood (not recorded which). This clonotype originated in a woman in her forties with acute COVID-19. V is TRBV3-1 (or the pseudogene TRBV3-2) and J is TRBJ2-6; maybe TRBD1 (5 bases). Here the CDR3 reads CASSQPDSRGANVLTF. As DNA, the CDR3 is TGTGCCAGCAGCCAACCAGACAGCAGGGGGGCCAACGTCCTGACTTTC.